This T cell receptor beta chain was obtained from a study of Ad26.COV2.S vaccination and SARS-CoV-2 variants. Findings and caveats of the study: There was reportedly substantial breadth in spike-specific CD8+ and CD4+ T cell responses after vaccination.

Data came from immunoSEQ multiplex PCR; TCRdb stores just in-frame clones and leaves some out. The top ten clones hold 3.9% of a sample with 300,000 to 400,000 clones, under 95% of them seen once. About this clone itself: Its antigen is not known.

This CDR3 has 13 residues. V lost 6 bases to trimming and J lost 4 bases; unmatched junction nucleotides: 4. Germline CDR1 and CDR2: SNHLY and FYNNEI. The sequence was obtained from a human donor who had recovered from COVID-19. The sequences come from peripheral blood, collected after recovery from COVID-19. The chain joins TRBV2 to TRBJ2-5; 8 bases match TRBD2. The CDR3 protein is CASRTSESETQYF. Here the CDR3 DNA reads TGTGCCAGCAGGACTAGCGAATCAGAGACCCAGTACTTC.